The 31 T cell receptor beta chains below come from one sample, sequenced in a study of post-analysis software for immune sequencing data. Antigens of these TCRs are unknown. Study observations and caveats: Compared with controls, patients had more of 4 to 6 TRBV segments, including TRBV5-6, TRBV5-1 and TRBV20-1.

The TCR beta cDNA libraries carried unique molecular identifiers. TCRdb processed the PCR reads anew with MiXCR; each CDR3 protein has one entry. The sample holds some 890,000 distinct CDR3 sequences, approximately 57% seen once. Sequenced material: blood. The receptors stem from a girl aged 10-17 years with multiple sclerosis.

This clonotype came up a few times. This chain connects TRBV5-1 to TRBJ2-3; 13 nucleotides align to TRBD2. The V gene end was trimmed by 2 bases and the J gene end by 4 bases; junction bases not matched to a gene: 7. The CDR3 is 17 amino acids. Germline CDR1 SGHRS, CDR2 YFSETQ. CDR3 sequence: CASSLGLAGVRADTQYF. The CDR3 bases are TGCGCCAGCAGCTTAGGACTAGCGGGAGTGAGGGCAGATACGCAGTATTTT.

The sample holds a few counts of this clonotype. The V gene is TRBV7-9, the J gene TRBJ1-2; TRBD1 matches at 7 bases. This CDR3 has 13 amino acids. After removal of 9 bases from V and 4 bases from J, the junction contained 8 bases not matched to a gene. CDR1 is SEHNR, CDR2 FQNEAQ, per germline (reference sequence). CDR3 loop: CASQWQGGYGYTF. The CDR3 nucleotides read TGTGCCAGTCAGTGGCAGGGGGGCTATGGCTACACCTTC.

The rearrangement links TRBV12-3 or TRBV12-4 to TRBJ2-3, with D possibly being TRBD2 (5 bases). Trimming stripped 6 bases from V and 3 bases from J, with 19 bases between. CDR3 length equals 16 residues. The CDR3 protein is CASRNSPTGGTDTQYF. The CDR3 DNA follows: TGTGCCAGCAGAAATAGTCCGACTGGCGGGACAGATACGCAGTATTTT.

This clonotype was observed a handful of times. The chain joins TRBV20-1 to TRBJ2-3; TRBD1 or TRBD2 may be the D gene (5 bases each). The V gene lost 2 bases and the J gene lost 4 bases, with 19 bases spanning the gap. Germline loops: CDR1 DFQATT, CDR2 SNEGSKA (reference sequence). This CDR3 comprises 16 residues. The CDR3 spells CSARFYRGNGADTQYF. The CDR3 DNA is TGCAGTGCTAGATTTTATAGGGGAAACGGGGCAGATACGCAGTATTTT.

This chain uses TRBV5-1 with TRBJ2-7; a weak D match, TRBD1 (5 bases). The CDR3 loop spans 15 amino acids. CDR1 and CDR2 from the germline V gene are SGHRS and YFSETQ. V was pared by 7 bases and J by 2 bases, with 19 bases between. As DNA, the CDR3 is TGCGCCAGCGCCAGGTGGCAGGGCCTCACCTACGAGCAGTACTTC. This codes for CASARWQGLTYEQYF.

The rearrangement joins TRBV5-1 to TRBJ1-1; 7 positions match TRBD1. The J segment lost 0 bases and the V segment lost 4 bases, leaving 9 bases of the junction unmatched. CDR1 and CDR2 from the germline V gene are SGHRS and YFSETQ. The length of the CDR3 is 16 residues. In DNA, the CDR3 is TGCGCCAGCAGCGTGGACAGGAGATTTATGAACACTGAAGCTTTCTTT. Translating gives CASSVDRRFMNTEAFF. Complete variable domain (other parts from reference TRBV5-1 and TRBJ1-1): KAGVTQTPRYLIKTRGQQVTLSCSPISGHRSVSWYQQTPGQGLQFLFEYFSETQRNKGNFPGRFSGRQFSNSRSEMNVSTLELGDSALYLCASSVDRRFMNTEAFFGQGTRLTVV.

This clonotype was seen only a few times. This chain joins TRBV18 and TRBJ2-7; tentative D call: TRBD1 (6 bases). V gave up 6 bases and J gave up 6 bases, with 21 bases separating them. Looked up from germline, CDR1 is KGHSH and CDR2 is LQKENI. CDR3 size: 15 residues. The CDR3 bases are TGTGCCAGCTCGCCCCAGGGGATTAGTTTGTTCGAGCAGTACTTC. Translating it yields CASSPQGISLFEQYF.

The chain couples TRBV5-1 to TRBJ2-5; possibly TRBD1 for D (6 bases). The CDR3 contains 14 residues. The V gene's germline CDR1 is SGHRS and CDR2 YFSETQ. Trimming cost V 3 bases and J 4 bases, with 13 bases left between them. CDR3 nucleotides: TGCGCCAGCAGCTCCCACAGGGTTGGAGAGACCCAGTACTTC. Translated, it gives CASSSHRVGETQYF.

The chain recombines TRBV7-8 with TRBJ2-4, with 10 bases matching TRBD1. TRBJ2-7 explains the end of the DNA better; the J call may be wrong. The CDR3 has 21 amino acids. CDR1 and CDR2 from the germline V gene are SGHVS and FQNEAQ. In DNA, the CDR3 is TGTGCCAGCAGCTTAACGAGGTTGGGGACAGGGGCCTCTAGGGGGATCTACGAGCAGTACTTC. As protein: CASSLTRLGTGASRGIYEQYF.

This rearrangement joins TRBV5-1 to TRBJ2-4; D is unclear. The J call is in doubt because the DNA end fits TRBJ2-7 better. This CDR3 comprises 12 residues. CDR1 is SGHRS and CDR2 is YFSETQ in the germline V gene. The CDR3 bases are TGCGCCAGCAAACTGAGTGGCTACGAGCAGTACTTC. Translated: CASKLSGYEQYF.

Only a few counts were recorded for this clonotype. The CDR3 DNA sequence: TGCAGTGCTAGAGTGCAGACTATGGCCCAGTACTTC. It specifies CSARVQTMAQYF. This sequence joins TRBV20-1 and TRBJ2-5; D is perhaps TRBD2 (5 bases). V was cut by 1 base and J by 9 bases, with 12 bases left in between. Germline CDR1 reads DFQATT; CDR2 reads SNEGSKA (reference sequence). The CDR3 is made up of 12 amino acids.

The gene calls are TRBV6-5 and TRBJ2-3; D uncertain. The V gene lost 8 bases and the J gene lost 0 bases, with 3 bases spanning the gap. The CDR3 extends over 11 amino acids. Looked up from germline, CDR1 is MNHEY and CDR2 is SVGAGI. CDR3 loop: CASQSTDTQYF. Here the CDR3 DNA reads TGTGCCAGCCAGAGCACAGATACGCAGTATTTT.

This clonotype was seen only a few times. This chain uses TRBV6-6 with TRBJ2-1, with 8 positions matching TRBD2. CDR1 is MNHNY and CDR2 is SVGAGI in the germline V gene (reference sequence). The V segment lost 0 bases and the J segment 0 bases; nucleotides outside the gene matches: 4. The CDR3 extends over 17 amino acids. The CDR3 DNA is TGTGCCAGCAGTTACTCCCTGAGCGGGAGCTCCTACAATGAGCAGTTCTTC. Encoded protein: CASSYSLSGSSYNEQFF.

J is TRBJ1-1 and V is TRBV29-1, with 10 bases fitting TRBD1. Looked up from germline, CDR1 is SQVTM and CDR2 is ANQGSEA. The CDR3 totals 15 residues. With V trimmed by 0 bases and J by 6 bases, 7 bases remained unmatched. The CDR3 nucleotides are TGCAGCGTTGAAGATCCAGGGACAGGGGTTCCTGAAGCTTTCTTT. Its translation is CSVEDPGTGVPEAFF.

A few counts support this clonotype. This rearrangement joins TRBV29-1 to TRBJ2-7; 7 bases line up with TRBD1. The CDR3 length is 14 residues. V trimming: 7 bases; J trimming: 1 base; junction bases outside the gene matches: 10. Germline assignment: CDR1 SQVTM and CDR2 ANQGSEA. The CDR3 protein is CSGTGAEGSYEQYF. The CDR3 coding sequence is TGCAGCGGTACAGGGGCTGAGGGTTCCTACGAGCAGTACTTC.

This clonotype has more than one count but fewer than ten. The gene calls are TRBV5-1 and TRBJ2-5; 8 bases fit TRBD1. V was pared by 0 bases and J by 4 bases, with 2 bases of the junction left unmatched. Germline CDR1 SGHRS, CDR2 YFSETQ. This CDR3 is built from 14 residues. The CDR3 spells CASSLGQGIETQYF. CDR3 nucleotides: TGCGCCAGCAGCTTGGGACAGGGGATAGAGACCCAGTACTTC. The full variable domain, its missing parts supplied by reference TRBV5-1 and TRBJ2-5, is KAGVTQTPRYLIKTRGQQVTLSCSPISGHRSVSWYQQTPGQGLQFLFEYFSETQRNKGNFPGRFSGRQFSNSRSEMNVSTLELGDSALYLCASSLGQGIETQYFGPGTRLLVL.

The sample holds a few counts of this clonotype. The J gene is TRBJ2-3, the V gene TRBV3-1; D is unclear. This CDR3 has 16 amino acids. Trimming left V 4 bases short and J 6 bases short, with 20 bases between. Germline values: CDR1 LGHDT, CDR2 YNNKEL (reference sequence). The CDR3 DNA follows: TGTGCCAGCAGCCCCCCCTCCGGCAGGCCTGGGGATACGCAGTATTTT. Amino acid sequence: CASSPPSGRPGDTQYF.

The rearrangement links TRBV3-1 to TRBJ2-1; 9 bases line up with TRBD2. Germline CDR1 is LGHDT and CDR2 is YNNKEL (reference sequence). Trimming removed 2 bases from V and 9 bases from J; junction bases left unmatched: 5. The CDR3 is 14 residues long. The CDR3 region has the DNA TGTGCCAGCAGCCAAACCGGGACTAGCTCTGAGCAGTTCTTC. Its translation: CASSQTGTSSEQFF.

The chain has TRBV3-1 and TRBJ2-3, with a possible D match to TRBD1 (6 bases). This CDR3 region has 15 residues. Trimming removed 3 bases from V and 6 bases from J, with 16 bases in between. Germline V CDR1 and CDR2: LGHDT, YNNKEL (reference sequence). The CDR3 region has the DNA TGTGCCAGCAGCCACACGAATACAGGGACGGATACGCAGTATTTT. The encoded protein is CASSHTNTGTDTQYF.

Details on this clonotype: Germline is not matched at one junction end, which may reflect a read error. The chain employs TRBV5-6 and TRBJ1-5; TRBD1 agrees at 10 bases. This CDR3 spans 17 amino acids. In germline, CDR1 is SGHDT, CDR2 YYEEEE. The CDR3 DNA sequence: TGTGCCAGCAGCTTATTTGGACAGGGGGTTGACAATCGGCCCCAGCATTTT. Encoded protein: CASSLFGQGVDNRPQHF.

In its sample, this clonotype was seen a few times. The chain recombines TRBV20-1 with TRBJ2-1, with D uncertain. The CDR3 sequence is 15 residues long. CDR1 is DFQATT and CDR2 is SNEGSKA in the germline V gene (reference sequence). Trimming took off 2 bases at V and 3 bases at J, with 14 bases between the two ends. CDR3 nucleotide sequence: TGCAGTGCTAGAAAGGCTGGGCTTGACTACAATGAGCAGTTCTTC. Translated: CSARKAGLDYNEQFF.

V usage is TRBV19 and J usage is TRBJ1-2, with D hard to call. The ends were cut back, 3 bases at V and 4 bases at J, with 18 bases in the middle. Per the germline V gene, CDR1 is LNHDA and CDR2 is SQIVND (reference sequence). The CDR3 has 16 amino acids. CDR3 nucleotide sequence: TGTGCCAGTAGTATTGGGCAGCGGACGACCCTCTATGGCTACACCTTC. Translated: CASSIGQRTTLYGYTF.

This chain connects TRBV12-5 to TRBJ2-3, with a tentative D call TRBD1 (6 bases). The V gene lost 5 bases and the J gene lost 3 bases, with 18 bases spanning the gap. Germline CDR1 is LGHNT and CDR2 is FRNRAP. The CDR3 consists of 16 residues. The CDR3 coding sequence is TGTGCTAGTGGTAGTAAGACAGGCGTATGGACAGATACGCAGTATTTT. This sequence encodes CASGSKTGVWTDTQYF.

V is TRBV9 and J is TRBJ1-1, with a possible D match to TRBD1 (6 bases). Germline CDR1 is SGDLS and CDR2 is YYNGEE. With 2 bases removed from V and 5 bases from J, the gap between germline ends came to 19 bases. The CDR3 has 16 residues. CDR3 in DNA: TGTGCCAGCAGCGTCCACCCGGCGAGGGGGGGAACTGAAGCTTTCTTT. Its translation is CASSVHPARGGTEAFF.

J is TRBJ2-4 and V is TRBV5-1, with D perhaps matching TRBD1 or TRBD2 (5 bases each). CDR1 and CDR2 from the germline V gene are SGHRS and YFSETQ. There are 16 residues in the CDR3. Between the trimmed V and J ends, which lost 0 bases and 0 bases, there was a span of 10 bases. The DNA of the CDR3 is TGCGCCAGCAGCTTGGGGGGACCTCTAGCCAAAAACATTCAGTACTTC. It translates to CASSLGGPLAKNIQYF.

CDR3 nucleotide sequence: TGTGCCAGCAAAGGGACAGGGGGCCTTGTGGGAGAGCAGTACTTC. The encoded protein is CASKGTGGLVGEQYF. The V call is TRBV12-3 or TRBV12-4, the J call TRBJ2-7; 12 nucleotides match TRBD1. V dropped 7 bases and J dropped 7; count of bases not matched to a gene: 11. CDR3 length: 15 amino acids.

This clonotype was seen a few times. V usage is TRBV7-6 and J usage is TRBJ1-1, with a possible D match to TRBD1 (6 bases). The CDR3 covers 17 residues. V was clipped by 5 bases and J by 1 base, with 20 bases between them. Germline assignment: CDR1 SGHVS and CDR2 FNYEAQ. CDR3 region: CASSRPNPGTSNTEAFF. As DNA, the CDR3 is TGTGCCAGCAGCCGTCCTAATCCCGGGACATCGAACACTGAAGCTTTCTTT.

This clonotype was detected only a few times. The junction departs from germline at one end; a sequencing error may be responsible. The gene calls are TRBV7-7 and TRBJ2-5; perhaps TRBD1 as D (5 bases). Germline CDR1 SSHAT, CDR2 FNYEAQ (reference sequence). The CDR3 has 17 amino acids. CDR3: CASSHSSGISPQETQYF. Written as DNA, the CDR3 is TGTGCTAGCAGCCATTCATCAGGGATAAGCCCCCAAGAGACCCAGTACTTC.

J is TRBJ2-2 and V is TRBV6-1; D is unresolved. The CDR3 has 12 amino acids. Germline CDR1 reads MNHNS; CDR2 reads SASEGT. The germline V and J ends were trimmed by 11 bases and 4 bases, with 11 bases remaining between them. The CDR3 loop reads CASHWVTGELFF. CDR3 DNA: TGTGCCTCCCACTGGGTCACCGGGGAGCTGTTTTTT.

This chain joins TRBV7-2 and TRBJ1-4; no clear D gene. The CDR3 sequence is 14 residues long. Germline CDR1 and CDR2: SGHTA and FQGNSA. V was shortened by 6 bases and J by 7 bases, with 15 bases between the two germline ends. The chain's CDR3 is CASSPGGFGEKLFF. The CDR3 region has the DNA TGTGCCAGCAGTCCGGGTGGGTTCGGTGAAAAACTGTTTTTT.

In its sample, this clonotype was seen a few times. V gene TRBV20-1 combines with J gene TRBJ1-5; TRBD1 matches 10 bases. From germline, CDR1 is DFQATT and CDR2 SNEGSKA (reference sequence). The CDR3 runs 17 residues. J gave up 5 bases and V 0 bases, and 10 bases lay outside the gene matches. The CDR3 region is CSARDGAGQGVYQPQHF. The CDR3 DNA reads TGCAGTGCTAGAGATGGGGCCGGACAGGGGGTTTATCAGCCCCAGCATTTT.